These 16 T cell receptor beta chains came from one sample sequenced in a study of Graves' ophthalmopathy and Graves' hyperthyroidism. The authors amplified TCR beta CDR3 regions, and they did so from RNA transcripts for repertoire sequencing. First-round RT-PCR relied on HTBI primers, and a second-round multiplex PCR came next. TCRdb used MiXCR to reprocess the multiplex PCR reads, holding one entry per CDR3 protein. The top ten clones hold 10% to 15% of a sample with 300,000 or so distinct CDR3 sequences, around a sixth of them seen once. Material: peripheral blood. Receptors were obtained from an adult man with Graves' ophthalmopathy.

This clonotype came up many times. The CDR3 DNA is TGCAGTGCTACCCAGCCGGGACAGGGGGCGGGGGAGCAGTACTTC. This sequence encodes CSATQPGQGAGEQYF. The V gene is TRBV20-1, the J gene TRBJ2-7; TRBD1 matches at 12 bases. Trimming cost V 4 bases and J 7 bases; bases outside gene matches: 11. The CDR3 runs 15 residues. Germline V gives CDR1 DFQATT, CDR2 SNEGSKA (reference sequence).

This clonotype was observed a handful of times. The junction differs from germline at one of its ends, possibly a read error. The rearrangement uses TRBV6-2 or TRBV6-3 and TRBJ2-7; D is possibly TRBD1 (5 bases). CDR1 is MNHEY and CDR2 is SVGEGT in the germline V gene. The CDR3 is 13 residues long. The DNA for the CDR3 is TGTGCCAGCAGTTCCTCCGATGGGGCCGAGCAGTCCTTC. The encoded protein is CASSSSDGAEQSF.

The chain joins TRBV5-1 to TRBJ2-5; no reliable D call. Per the germline V gene, CDR1 is SGHRS and CDR2 is YFSETQ. CDR3 length: 14 residues. Trimming took 0 bases from V and 3 from J, leaving 9 bases between them. The CDR3 nucleotides read TGCGCCAGCAGCTTGGAATCAGGAAAAGAGACCCAGTACTTC. It translates to CASSLESGKETQYF.

The chain links TRBV6-5 to TRBJ2-5; 9 nucleotides line up with TRBD2. The CDR3 consists of 15 residues. Germline CDR1 reads MNHEY; CDR2 reads SVGAGI. J was trimmed by 4 bases and V by 3 bases; bases with no gene match: 6. The CDR3 nucleotides read TGTGCCAGCAGTTATGGGGCGGGAGGGCGAGAGACCCAGTACTTC. Encoded protein: CASSYGAGGRETQYF.

Turning to this clonotype: Just one base apart from a much larger clone, this may be a read error. This chain links TRBV29-1 with TRBJ2-2; 8 nucleotides agree with TRBD1. Per the germline V gene, CDR1 is SQVTM and CDR2 is ANQGSEA. The CDR3 runs 13 residues. CDR3 amino acids: CSVEAGGPGGLFF. The CDR3, as DNA: TGCAGCGTTGAGGCAGGGGGCCCCGGGGGGCTGTTTTTT.

Many counts were recorded for this clonotype. This chain links TRBV2 with TRBJ2-5, with 7 bases lining up with TRBD1. There are 15 residues in the CDR3. The trim removed 2 bases at V and 2 bases at J, leaving 5 bases unmatched. CDR1 is SNHLY and CDR2 is FYNNEI in the germline V gene. The CDR3 region is CASSERGTAQETQYF. CDR3 bases: TGTGCCAGCAGTGAACGAGGGACAGCTCAAGAGACCCAGTACTTC.

This clonotype was recorded at least ten times. J is TRBJ1-6 and V is TRBV6-1; TRBD1 aligns across 7 bases. Germline values: CDR1 MNHNS, CDR2 SASEGT. There are 14 residues in the CDR3. Trimming removed 3 bases from V and 7 bases from J; junction bases left unmatched: 3. CDR3 region: CASSERQGNSPLHF. The DNA for the CDR3 is TGTGCCAGCAGTGAGAGACAGGGAAATTCACCCCTCCACTTT.

The CDR3 is CASSVQGAPPYEQYF. The CDR3 region has the DNA TGTGCCAGCAGCGTACAGGGGGCGCCCCCCTACGAGCAGTACTTC. The chain is built from TRBV11-1 and TRBJ2-7, with TRBD1 matching 9 bases. V lost 5 bases and J lost 2; bases outside the gene matches: 7. The V gene's germline CDR1 is SGHAT and CDR2 FQDESV (reference sequence). CDR3 size: 15 residues.

The chain is built from TRBV10-3 and TRBJ2-5; tentative D call: TRBD1 (5 bases). Germline V gene sequence: CDR1 ENHRY, CDR2 SYGVKD. V lost 0 bases and J 5 bases, leaving 16 bases between the germline ends. This CDR3 is built from 16 residues. The CDR3 spells CAISESSGLEIETQYF. The DNA for the CDR3 is TGTGCCATCAGTGAGTCGTCAGGGCTTGAGATTGAGACCCAGTACTTC.

The chain is built from TRBV3-1 and TRBJ1-1; D unclear. The CDR3 runs 15 residues. The V gene's germline CDR1 is LGHDT and CDR2 YNNKEL (reference sequence). Trimming pared 1 base from V and 4 bases from J, leaving 13 bases between. The CDR3 is CASSQGLVEGTEAFF. CDR3 DNA sequence: TGTGCCAGCAGCCAAGGTTTGGTGGAGGGCACTGAAGCTTTCTTT.

With respect to this clonotype: The junction does not match germline at one end; this may be a read error. V gene TRBV15 combines with J gene TRBJ1-5; D is perhaps TRBD1 (5 bases). The CDR3 length is 14 residues. CDR1 and CDR2 from the germline V gene are LNHNV and YYDKDF (reference sequence). The CDR3 is CATSRGRVNQPQPF. In nucleotides, the CDR3 is TGTGCCACCAGCAGGGGCAGGGTAAATCAGCCCCAGCCTTTT. Full variable domain (outside the CDR3, taken from reference TRBV15 and TRBJ1-5): DAMVIQNPRYQVTQFGKPVTLSCSQTLNHNVMYWYQQKSSQAPKLLFHYYDKDFNNEADTPDNFQSRRPNTSFCFLDIRSPGLGDTAMYLCATSRGRVNQPQPFGDGTRLSIL.

This clonotype came up a few times. As DNA, the CDR3 is TGTGCCGGACTAGGGGGGGGCTCGAGCAATCAGCCCCAGCATTTT. Translated, it gives CAGLGGGSSNQPQHF. The chain links TRBV10-3 to TRBJ1-5; a weak D match, TRBD1 (6 bases). Germline V gene lookup returns CDR1 ENHRY and CDR2 SYGVKD. CDR3 length: 15 residues. Trimming removed 11 bases from V and 1 base from J, with 18 bases in between.

This clonotype was found many times. V usage is TRBV7-9 and J usage is TRBJ1-6, with 8 bases identical to TRBD1. This CDR3 is built from 18 residues. The junction had 14 bases not matched to a gene; V was cut back by 4 bases and J by 6 bases. Looked up from germline, CDR1 is SEHNR and CDR2 is FQNEAQ (reference sequence). CDR3 region: CASSSTPGQEVVNSPLHF. DNA of the CDR3: TGTGCCAGCAGCTCGACTCCGGGACAGGAGGTCGTTAATTCACCCCTCCACTTT.

In this sample, this clonotype turned up many times. The rearrangement joins TRBV20-1 to TRBJ2-7, with 7 bases that match TRBD2. Germline loops: CDR1 DFQATT, CDR2 SNEGSKA (reference sequence). Trimming removed 4 bases from V and 2 bases from J; junction bases left unmatched: 2. The CDR3 runs 12 residues. CDR3 loop: CSATSGTYEQYF. Written as DNA, the CDR3 is TGCAGTGCTACTAGCGGAACCTACGAGCAGTACTTC.

In its sample, this clonotype was seen many times. The rearrangement joins TRBV6-2 or TRBV6-3 to TRBJ2-2; D not resolved. The germline CDR1 and CDR2 sequences are MNHEY and SVGEGT. Trimming cost V 6 bases and J 0 bases, with 11 bases left between them. This CDR3 region has 15 residues. This chain's CDR3 is CASSLGVTNTGELFF. The CDR3 region has the DNA TGTGCCAGCAGCCTAGGAGTAACGAACACCGGGGAGCTGTTTTTT.

At least ten counts were recorded for this clonotype. The genes are TRBV28 and TRBJ2-7; no firm D call. This CDR3 comprises 16 residues. CDR1 and CDR2 (germline): MDHEN, SYDVKM. Between the trimmed V and J ends, which lost 5 bases and 0 bases, there was a span of 17 bases. CDR3 bases: TGTGCCAGCAGTCCGCCCCGGTTGGGCCACTCCTACGAGCAGTACTTC. This sequence encodes CASSPPRLGHSYEQYF.